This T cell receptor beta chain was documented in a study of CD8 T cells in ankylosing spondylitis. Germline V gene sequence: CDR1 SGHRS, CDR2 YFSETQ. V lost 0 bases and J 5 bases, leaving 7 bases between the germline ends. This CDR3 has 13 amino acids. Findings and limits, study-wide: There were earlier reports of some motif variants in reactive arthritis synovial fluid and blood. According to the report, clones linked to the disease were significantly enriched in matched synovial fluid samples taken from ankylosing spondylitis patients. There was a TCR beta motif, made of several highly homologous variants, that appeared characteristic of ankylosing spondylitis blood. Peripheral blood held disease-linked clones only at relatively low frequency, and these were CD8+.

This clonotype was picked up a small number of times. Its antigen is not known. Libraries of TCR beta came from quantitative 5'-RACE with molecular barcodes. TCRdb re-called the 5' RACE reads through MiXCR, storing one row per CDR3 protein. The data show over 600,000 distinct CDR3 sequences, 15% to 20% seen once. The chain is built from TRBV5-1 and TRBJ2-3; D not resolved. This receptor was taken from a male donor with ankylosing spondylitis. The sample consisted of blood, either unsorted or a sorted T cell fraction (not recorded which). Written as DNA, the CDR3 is TGCGCCAGCAGCTTGGGACATGTAGATACGCAGTATTTT. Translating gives CASSLGHVDTQYF.